This TCR beta chain derives from a study of T cells in localized non-small cell lung cancer. Findings and caveats of the study: Uninvolved neighboring lung showed the greatest T cell clonality, exceeding tumor.

Comment on this clone: No antigen is known for it.

The data were produced by immunoSEQ multiplex PCR, yet TCRdb's version contains in-frame clones alone and is incomplete. The sample includes 37,000 or so clones, approximately 88% seen only once; the top ten take about 2.5%. This CDR3 spans 15 amino acids. J lost 2 bases, V lost 5 bases, and 2 bases had no gene match. The V gene's germline CDR1 is SGHDN and CDR2 FVKESK. Sample: peripheral blood, taken before any cancer treatment. The TCR comes from a woman aged 40-70 years with stage I lung adenocarcinoma. The chain carries TRBV14 and TRBJ2-1, with 11 bases that match TRBD2. CDR3 sequence (DNA): TGTGCCAGCAGCTTACTAGCGGGAGCCTACAATGAGCAGTTCTTC. Translation gives CASSLLAGAYNEQFF.